This T cell receptor beta chain came from a study of Graves' ophthalmopathy and Graves' hyperthyroidism. V dropped 7 bases and J dropped 1 base, with 5 bases sitting between them. The CDR3 is 13 residues long. Germline lookup yields CDR1 MNHNS and CDR2 SASEGT. Each donor who had ophthalmopathy showed moderate-to-severe activity, a CAS of ≥3, a NOSPECS of ≥4, and a duration under 3 months. Thyroid ultrasound, orbital computed tomography, TRAb, serum thyroxine and clinical symptoms formed the basis of diagnosis. Notes on the study in general: Most thyroid clonotypes with frequency above 0.001 were detected in blood too. Ophthalmopathy and stable hyperthyroidism were discriminated by a 13-signature model, with about 90% sensitivity and approximately 77% specificity.

Transcripts of RNA were the source for amplifying TCR beta CDR3 regions. The first-round RT-PCR employed HTBI primers together with the Qiagen OneStep RT-PCR kit. A multiplex PCR was then performed as the second round. TCRdb analysed the multiplex PCR reads with MiXCR anew, one entry per CDR3 protein. The profile covers 200,000 to 250,000 distinct CDR3 sequences, with around a fifth appearing a single time and approximately 39% taken by the ten largest. Details on this clonotype: Its target is not known.

The specimen sequenced was peripheral blood. The source is a woman between 45 and 65 years old with Graves' ophthalmopathy. This chain uses TRBV6-1 with TRBJ2-6; no reliable D call. The CDR3 spells CASTMSGANVLTF. The CDR3 region has the DNA TGTGCCAGCACCATGTCTGGGGCCAACGTCCTGACTTTC.